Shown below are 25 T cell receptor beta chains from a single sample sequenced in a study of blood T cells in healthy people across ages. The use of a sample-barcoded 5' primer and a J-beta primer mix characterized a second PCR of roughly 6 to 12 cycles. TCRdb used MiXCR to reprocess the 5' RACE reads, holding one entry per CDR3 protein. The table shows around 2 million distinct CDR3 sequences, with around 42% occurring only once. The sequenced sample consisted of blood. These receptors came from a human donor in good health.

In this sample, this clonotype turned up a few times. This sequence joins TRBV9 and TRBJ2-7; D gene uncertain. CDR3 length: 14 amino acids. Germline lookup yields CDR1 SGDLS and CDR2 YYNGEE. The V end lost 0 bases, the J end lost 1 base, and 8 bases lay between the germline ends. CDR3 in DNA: TGTGCCAGCAGCGTAGCCGCGTTTTCCTACGAGCAGTACTTC. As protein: CASSVAAFSYEQYF. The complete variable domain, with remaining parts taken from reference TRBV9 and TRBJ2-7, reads DSGVTQTPKHLITATGQRVTLRCSPRSGDLSVYWYQQSLDQGLQFLIQYYNGEERAKGNILERFSAQQFPDLHSELNLSSLELGDSALYFCASSVAAFSYEQYFGPGTRLTVT.

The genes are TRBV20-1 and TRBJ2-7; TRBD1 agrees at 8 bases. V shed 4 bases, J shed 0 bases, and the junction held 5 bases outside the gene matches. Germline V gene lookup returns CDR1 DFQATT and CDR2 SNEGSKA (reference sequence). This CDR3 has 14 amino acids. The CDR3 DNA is TGCAGTGCTACGGTGACAGGGGTCTCCTACGAGCAGTACTTC. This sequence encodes CSATVTGVSYEQYF.

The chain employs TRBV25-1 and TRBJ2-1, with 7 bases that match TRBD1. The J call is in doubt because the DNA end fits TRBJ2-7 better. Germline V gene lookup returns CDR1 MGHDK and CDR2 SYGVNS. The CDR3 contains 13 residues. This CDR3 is CASTYRGTYEQYF. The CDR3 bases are TGTGCCAGCACTTACAGGGGAACCTACGAGCAGTACTTC.

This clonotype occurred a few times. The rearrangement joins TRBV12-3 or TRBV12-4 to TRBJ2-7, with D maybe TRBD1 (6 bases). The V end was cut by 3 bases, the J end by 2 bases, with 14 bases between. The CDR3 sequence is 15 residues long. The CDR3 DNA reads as TGTGCCAGCAGTTTTTTCCAGGGGCCAGCCTACGAGCAGTACTTC. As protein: CASSFFQGPAYEQYF.

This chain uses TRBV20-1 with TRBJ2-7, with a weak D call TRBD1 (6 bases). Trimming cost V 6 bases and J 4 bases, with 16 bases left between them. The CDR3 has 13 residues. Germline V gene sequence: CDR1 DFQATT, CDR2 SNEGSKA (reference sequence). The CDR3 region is CSAYGIGGYEQYF. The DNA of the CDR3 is TGCAGTGCCTACGGGATAGGGGGATACGAGCAGTACTTC.

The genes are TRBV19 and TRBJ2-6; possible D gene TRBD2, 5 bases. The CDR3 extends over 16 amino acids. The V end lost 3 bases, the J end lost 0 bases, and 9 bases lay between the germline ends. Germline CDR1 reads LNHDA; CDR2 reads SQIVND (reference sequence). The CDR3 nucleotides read TGTGCCAGTAGTATTGCCGAGGGCTCTGGGGCCAACGTCCTGACTTTC. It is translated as CASSIAEGSGANVLTF.

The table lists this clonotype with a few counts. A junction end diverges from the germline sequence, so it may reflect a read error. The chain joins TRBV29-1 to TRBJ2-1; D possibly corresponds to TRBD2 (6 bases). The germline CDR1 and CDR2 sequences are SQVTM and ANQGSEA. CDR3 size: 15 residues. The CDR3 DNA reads TGCAGCGTTGATTTTTTGGAGGGCTCCAACAATGAGCAGTTCTTC. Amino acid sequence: CSVDFLEGSNNEQFF.

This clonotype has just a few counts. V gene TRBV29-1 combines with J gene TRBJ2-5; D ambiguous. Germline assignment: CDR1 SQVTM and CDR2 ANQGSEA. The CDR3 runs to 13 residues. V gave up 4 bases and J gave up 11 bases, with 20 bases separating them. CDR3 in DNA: TGCAGCGTTGGAGGAAGGAATTACAATGAGCAGTACTTC. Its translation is CSVGGRNYNEQYF.

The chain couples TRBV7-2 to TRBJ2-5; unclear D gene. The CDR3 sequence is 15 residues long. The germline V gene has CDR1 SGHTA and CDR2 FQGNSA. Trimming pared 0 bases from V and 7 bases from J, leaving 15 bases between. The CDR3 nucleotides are TGTGCCAGCAGCTTAGCGTCGGTTAGAAAGGTGACCCAGTACTTC. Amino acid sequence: CASSLASVRKVTQYF. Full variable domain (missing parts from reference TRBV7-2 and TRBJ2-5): GAGVSQSPSNKVTEKGKDVELRCDPISGHTALYWYRQSLGQGLEFLIYFQGNSAPDKSGLPSDRFSAERTGGSVSTLTIQRTQQEDSAVYLCASSLASVRKVTQYFGPGTRLLVL.

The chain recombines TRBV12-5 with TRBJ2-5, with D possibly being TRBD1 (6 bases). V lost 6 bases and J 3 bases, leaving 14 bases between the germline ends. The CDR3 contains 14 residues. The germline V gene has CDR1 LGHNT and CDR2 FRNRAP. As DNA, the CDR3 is TGTGCTAGTGGCCAAACAGGGTTTGAAGAGACCCAGTACTTC. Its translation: CASGQTGFEETQYF.

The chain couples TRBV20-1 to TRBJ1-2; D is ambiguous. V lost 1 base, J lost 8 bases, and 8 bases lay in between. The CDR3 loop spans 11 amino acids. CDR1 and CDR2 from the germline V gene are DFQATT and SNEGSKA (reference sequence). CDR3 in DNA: TGCAGTGCTAGAGGCTTGGTCGGCTACACCTTC. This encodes CSARGLVGYTF.

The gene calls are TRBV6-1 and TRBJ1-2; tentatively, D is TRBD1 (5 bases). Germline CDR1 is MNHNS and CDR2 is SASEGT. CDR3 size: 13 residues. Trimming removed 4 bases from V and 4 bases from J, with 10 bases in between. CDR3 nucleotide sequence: TGTGCCAGCAGTGCCAGGGCCCGCTATGGCTACACCTTC. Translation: CASSARARYGYTF.

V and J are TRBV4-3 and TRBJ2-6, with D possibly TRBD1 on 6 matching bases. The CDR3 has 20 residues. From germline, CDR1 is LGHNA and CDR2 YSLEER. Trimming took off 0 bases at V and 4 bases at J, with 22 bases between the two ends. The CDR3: CASSQEANRVGLLGANVLTF. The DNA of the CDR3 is TGCGCCAGCAGCCAAGAGGCGAACAGGGTAGGGCTTTTGGGGGCCAACGTCCTGACTTTC.

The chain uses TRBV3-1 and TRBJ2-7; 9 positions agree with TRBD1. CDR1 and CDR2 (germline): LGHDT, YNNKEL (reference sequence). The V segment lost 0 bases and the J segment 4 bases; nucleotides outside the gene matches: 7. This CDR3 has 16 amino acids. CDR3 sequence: CASSQDQTGGPYEQYF. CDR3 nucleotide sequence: TGTGCCAGCAGCCAAGATCAGACAGGGGGACCTTACGAGCAGTACTTC.

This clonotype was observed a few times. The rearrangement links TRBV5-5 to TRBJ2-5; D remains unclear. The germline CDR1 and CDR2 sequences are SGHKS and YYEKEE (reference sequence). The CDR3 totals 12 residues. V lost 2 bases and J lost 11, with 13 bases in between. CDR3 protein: CASSFDTIWQYF. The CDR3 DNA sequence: TGTGCCAGCAGCTTTGACACTATTTGGCAGTACTTC.

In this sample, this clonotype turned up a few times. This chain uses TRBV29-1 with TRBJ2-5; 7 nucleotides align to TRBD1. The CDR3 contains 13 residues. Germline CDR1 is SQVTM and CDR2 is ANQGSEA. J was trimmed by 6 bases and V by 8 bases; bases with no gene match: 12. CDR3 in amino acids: CSTQGTAEKTQYF. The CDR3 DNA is TGCAGCACACAGGGGACAGCCGAAAAGACCCAGTACTTC.

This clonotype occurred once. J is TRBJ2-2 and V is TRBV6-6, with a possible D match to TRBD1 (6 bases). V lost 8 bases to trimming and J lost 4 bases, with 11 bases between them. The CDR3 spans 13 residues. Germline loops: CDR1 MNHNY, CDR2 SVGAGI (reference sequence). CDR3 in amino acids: CASHQGFTGELFF. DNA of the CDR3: TGTGCCAGCCATCAGGGGTTCACCGGGGAGCTGTTTTTT.

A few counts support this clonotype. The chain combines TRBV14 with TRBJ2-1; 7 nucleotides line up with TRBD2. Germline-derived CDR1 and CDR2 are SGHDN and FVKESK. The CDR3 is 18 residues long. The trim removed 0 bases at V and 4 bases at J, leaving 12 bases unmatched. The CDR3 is CASSQEGVPAGQYNEQFF. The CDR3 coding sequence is TGTGCCAGCAGCCAAGAGGGTGTTCCAGCGGGGCAATACAATGAGCAGTTCTTC.

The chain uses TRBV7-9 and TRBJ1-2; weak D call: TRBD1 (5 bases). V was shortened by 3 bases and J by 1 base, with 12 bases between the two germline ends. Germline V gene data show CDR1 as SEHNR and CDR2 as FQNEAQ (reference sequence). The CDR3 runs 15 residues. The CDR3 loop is CASSFAQGNNYGYTF. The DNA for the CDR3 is TGTGCCAGCAGCTTCGCCCAGGGTAATAACTATGGCTACACCTTC.

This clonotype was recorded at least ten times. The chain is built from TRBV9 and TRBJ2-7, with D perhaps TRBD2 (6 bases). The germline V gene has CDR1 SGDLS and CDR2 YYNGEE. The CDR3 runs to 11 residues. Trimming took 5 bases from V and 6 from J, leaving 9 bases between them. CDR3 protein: CASSVGGEQYF. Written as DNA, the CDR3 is TGTGCCAGCAGTGTCGGGGGCGAGCAGTACTTC.

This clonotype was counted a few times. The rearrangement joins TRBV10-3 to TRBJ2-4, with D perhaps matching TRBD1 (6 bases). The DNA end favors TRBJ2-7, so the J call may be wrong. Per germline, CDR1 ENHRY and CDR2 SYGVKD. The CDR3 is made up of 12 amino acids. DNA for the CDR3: TGTGCCATCAACTCCGAGGGGGACGAGCAGTACTTC. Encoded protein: CAINSEGDEQYF.

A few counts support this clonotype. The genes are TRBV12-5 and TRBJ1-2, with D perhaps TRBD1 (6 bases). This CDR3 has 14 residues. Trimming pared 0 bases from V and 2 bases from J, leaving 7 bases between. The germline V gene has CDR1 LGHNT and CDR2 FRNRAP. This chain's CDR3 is CASGLVGGNYGYTF. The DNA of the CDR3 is TGTGCTAGTGGTTTGGTAGGGGGGAACTATGGCTACACCTTC.

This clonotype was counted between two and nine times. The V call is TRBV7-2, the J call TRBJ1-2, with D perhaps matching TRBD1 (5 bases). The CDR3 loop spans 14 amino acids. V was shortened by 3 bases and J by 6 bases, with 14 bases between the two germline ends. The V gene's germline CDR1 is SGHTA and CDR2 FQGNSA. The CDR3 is CASSLGRAIHGYTF. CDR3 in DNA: TGTGCCAGCAGCTTGGGCAGGGCGATACATGGCTACACCTTC. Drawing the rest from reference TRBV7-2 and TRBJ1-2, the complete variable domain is GAGVSQSPSNKVTEKGKDVELRCDPISGHTALYWYRQSLGQGLEFLIYFQGNSAPDKSGLPSDRFSAERTGGSVSTLTIQRTQQEDSAVYLCASSLGRAIHGYTFGSGTRLTVV.

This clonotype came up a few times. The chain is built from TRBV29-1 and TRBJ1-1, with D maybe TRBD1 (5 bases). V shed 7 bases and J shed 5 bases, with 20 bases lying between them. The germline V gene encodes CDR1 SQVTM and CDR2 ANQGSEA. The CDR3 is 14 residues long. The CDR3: CSAIRGTRGTEAFF. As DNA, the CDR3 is TGCAGCGCAATCCGGGGGACCCGTGGGACTGAAGCTTTCTTT.

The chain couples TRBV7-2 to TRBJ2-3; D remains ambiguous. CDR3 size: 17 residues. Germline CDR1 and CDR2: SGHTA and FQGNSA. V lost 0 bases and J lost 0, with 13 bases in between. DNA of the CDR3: TGTGCCAGCAGCTTAGCGTTGGGGAAAACCAGCACAGATACGCAGTATTTT. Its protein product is CASSLALGKTSTDTQYF.